Listed below are T cell receptor beta chains from one sample, sequenced in a study of blood T cells in healthy people across ages. TCRdb independently ran MiXCR on the 5' RACE reads; one entry per CDR3 protein. The sample has 800,000 to 950,000 distinct CDR3 sequences, about 37% seen once. The source material was blood. The receptors come from a man younger than 35 in good health. Both conserved end residues are trimmed from each CDR3. The order of the fields is V gene, CDR3 length, D gene, CDR3 protein. A D gene is named only where the DNA matches it firmly.

V: TRBV4-3; length: 14; D: TRBD1; CDR3: ASSQNPGQGYEKLF
V: TRBV7-2; length: 13; D: .; CDR3: ASSLALLSSYEQF
V: TRBV4-2; length: 14; D: TRBD2; CDR3: ASSQATSGRNNEQF
V: TRBV20-1; length: 14; D: TRBD1; CDR3: SARGGTGQSSYEQY
V: TRBV4-3; length: 11; D: TRBD1; CDR3: ANSQTGTGGYT
V: TRBV20-1; length: 12; D: .; CDR3: SASPLRALETQY
V: TRBV2; length: 13; D: TRBD1; CDR3: ASTRTGERNTEAF
V: TRBV20-1; length: 12; D: .; CDR3: SARGSRCGEKLF
V: TRBV20-1; length: 11; D: .; CDR3: SARIDLNSPLH
V: TRBV5-5; length: 12; D: .; CDR3: ASSLETGKNIQY
V: TRBV29-1; length: 13; D: TRBD1; CDR3: SVDIMDRLNTEAF
V: TRBV4-3; length: 15; D: .; CDR3: ASSQDAIQVRVHGYT
V: TRBV9; length: 15; D: .; CDR3: ASSVGPLGVGTDTQY
V: TRBV12-3/TRBV12-4; length: 13; D: .; CDR3: ASSRRGRDGDGYT
V: TRBV29-1; length: 11; D: .; CDR3: SVDAGPGNTIY
V: TRBV20-1; length: 14; D: .; CDR3: SARGGEDSKNTEAF
V: TRBV20-1; length: 12; D: .; CDR3: SARDPDEGETQY
V: TRBV5-5; length: 14; D: TRBD2; CDR3: ASSFPGLGQKETQY
V: TRBV3-1; length: 11; D: .; CDR3: ASTPRGRETQY
V: TRBV7-8; length: 11; D: .; CDR3: ASSPPFSNEQY
V: TRBV15; length: 14; D: .; CDR3: ATSREGAASSYEQY
V: TRBV11-2; length: 11; D: .; CDR3: ASSLEEVYEQY
V: TRBV6-2/TRBV6-3; length: 14; D: TRBD2; CDR3: ASSGLAGGPIREQF
V: TRBV7-8; length: 11; D: .; CDR3: ASSWDFDYGYT
V: TRBV12-3/TRBV12-4; length: 13; D: TRBD1; CDR3: ASSLENRGPTEAF
V: TRBV10-3; length: 12; D: .; CDR3: AISEAYSNQPQH
V: TRBV3-1; length: 10; D: .; CDR3: ASSTWANVLT
V: TRBV12-5; length: 13; D: TRBD1; CDR3: ASASRDRGRNEQF
V: TRBV21-1; length: 15; D: .; CDR3: ASSKAQPAVNTDTQY
V: TRBV7-2; length: 16; D: .; CDR3: ASTEQPPGVTSTDTQY
V: TRBV7-9; length: 12; D: TRBD1; CDR3: ASSARQGDTEAF
V: TRBV20-1; length: 12; D: .; CDR3: SARGGATPYEQY
V: TRBV6-5; length: 12; D: .; CDR3: ASTPFPSNQPQH
V: TRBV7-9; length: 14; D: TRBD1; CDR3: ASSLFGTGDNSPLH
V: TRBV7-9; length: 18; D: TRBD2; CDR3: ASSPPFLAGGSLRTDTQY
V: TRBV12-3/TRBV12-4; length: 13; D: .; CDR3: ASSLWGANTGELF
V: TRBV10-3; length: 14; D: .; CDR3: AISESERQPSQPQH
V: TRBV7-8; length: 12; D: TRBD1; CDR3: ASSEPGGWQPQH
V: TRBV6-5; length: 12; D: .; CDR3: ASSRYSGANVLT
V: TRBV5-5; length: 13; D: .; CDR3: ASLPVGVDGDTQY
V: TRBV5-5; length: 11; D: .; CDR3: ASGRPTTDTQY
V: TRBV12-3/TRBV12-4; length: 13; D: TRBD1; CDR3: ASSLTGDLNTEAF
V: TRBV12-3/TRBV12-4; length: 15; D: TRBD2; CDR3: ASSLSSPAGGPPGQF
V: TRBV5-1; length: 11; D: .; CDR3: ASGTRPNTEAF
V: TRBV7-2; length: 13; D: .; CDR3: ASSLFGGGNTEAF
V: TRBV2; length: 9; D: .; CDR3: ARGVGDDYT
V: TRBV5-1; length: 13; D: .; CDR3: ASSLEGVEDYGYT
V: TRBV20-1; length: 12; D: .; CDR3: SARPAGGYTEAF
V: TRBV20-1; length: 12; D: .; CDR3: SARKAASYNEQF
V: TRBV9; length: 13; D: .; CDR3: ASSVPEAVRNEQF
V: TRBV4-3; length: 14; D: TRBD1; CDR3: ASSHKDRDPYNEQF
V: TRBV10-3; length: 15; D: .; CDR3: AISEQGKGGPRETQY
V: TRBV4-3; length: 15; D: .; CDR3: ASSQDFGRGSFAEAF